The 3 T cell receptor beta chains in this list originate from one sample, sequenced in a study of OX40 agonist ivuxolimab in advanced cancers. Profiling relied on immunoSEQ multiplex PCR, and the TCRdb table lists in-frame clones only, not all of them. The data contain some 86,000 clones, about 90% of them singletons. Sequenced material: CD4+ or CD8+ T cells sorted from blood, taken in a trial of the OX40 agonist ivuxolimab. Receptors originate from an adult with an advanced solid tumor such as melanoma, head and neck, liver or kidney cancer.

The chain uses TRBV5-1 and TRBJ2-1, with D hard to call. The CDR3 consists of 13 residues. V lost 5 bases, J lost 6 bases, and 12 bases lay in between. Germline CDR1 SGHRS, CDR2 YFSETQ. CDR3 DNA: TGCGCCAGCAGTTCCCGGCGTGGCAATGAGCAGTTCTTC. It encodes CASSSRRGNEQFF. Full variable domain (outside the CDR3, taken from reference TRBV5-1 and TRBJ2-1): KAGVTQTPRYLIKTRGQQVTLSCSPISGHRSVSWYQQTPGQGLQFLFEYFSETQRNKGNFPGRFSGRQFSNSRSEMNVSTLELGDSALYLCASSSRRGNEQFFGPGTRLTVL.

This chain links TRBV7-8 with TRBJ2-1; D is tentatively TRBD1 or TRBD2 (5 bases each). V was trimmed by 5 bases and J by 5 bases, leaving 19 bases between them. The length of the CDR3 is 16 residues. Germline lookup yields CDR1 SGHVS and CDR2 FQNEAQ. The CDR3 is CASSARRLQGNNEQFF. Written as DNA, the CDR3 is TGTGCCAGCAGCGCAAGGAGGTTGCAGGGAAACAATGAGCAGTTCTTC.

CDR3 DNA sequence: TGCGCCAGCAGCACCGGACAGGGGATCAATGAGCAGTTCTTC. Translating gives CASSTGQGINEQFF. V usage is TRBV5-1 and J usage is TRBJ2-1, with TRBD1 matching 9 bases. With V trimmed by 4 bases and J by 6 bases, 5 bases remained unmatched. The CDR3 runs to 14 residues. The V gene's germline CDR1 is SGHRS and CDR2 YFSETQ.